Given below is one T cell receptor (beta chain) in context. Profiling relied on immunoSEQ multiplex PCR, and the TCRdb table lists in-frame clones only, not all of them. The sample holds tens of thousands of clones, about 88% seen once. These data come from a study of PD-L1 blockade in urothelial cancer. Across the study: Blood was evaluated 3 weeks (second dose) and 6 weeks after therapy began.

The V and J ends lost 8 bases and 11 bases, in that order; junction bases with no gene match: 8. Germline CDR1 and CDR2: MNHEY and SMNVEV (reference sequence). This CDR3 contains 12 residues. Time point in this sample: pretreatment peripheral blood. The material sequenced was PBMCs, taken around atezolizumab (anti-PD-L1) treatment. The chain employs TRBV27 and TRBJ1-4, with TRBD1 matching over 7 bases. The clonotype comes from a donor aged 40 or older with urothelial cancer. CDR3 nucleotide sequence: TGTGCCAGCCGTCAGGGGGATGGGAAACTGTTTTTT. This codes for CASRQGDGKLFF. The full variable domain, its missing parts supplied by reference TRBV27 and TRBJ1-4, is EAQVTQNPRYLITVTGKKLTVTCSQNMNHEYMSWYRQDPGLGLRQIYYSMNVEVTDKGDVPEGYKVSRKEKRNFPLILESPSPNQTSLYFCASRQGDGKLFFGSGTQLSVL.